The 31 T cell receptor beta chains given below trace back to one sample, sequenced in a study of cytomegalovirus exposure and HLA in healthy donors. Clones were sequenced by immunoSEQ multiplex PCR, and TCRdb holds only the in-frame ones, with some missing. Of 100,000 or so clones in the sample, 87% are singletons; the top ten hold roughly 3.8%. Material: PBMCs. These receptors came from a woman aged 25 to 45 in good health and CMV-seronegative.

This CDR3 is CARGLMVNEQFF. The CDR3 nucleotides are TGTGCCAGAGGACTGATGGTAAATGAGCAGTTCTTC. This chain links TRBV7-3 with TRBJ2-1; TRBD2 is a possible D gene (5 bases). V was trimmed by 9 bases and J by 7 bases, leaving 13 bases between them. The CDR3 is 12 residues long. CDR1 is SGHTA, CDR2 FQGTGA, per germline.

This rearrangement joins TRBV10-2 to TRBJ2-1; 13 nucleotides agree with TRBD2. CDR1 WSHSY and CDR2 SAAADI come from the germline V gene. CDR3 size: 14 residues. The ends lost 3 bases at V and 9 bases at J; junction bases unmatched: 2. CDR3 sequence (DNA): TGCGCCAGCAGTGACGGGACTAGCGGGACTGAGCAGTTCTTC. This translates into CASSDGTSGTEQFF.

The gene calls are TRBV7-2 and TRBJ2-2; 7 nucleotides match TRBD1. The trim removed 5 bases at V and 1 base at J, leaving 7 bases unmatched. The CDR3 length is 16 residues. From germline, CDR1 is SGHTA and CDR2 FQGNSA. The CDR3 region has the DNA TGTGCCAGCAGCCCTAACAGGGGCTTGAACACCGGGGAGCTGTTTTTT. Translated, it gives CASSPNRGLNTGELFF. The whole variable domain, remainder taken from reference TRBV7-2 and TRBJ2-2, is GAGVSQSPSNKVTEKGKDVELRCDPISGHTALYWYRQSLGQGLEFLIYFQGNSAPDKSGLPSDRFSAERTGGSVSTLTIQRTQQEDSAVYLCASSPNRGLNTGELFFGEGSRLTVL.

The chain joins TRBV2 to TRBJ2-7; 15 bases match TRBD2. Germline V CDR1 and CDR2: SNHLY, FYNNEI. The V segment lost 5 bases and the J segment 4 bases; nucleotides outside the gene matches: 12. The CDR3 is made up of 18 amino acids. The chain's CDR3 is CASSLGLAGGALGYEQYF. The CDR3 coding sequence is TGTGCCAGCAGTCTTGGACTAGCGGGAGGGGCTTTAGGGTACGAGCAGTACTTC.

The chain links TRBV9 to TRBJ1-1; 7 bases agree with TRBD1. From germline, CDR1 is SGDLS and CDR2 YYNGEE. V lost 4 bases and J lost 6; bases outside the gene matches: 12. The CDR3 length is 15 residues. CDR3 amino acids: CASSNRQGLMAEAFF. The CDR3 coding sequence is TGTGCCAGCAGCAATCGACAGGGCCTTATGGCTGAAGCTTTCTTT.

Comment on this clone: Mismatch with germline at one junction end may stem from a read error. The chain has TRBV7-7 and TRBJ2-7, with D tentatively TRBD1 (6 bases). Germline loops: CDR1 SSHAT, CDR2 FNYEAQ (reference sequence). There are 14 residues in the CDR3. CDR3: CASSGHRVFYEQYF. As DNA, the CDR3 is TGTGCTAGCAGCGGCCACAGGGTATTCTACGAGCAGTACTTC.

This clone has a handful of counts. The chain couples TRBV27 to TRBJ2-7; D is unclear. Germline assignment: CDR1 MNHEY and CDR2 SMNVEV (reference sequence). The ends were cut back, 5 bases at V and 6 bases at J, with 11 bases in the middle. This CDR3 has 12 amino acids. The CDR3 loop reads CASSTAVGEQYF. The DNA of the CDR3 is TGTGCCAGCAGTACGGCGGTGGGCGAGCAGTACTTC.

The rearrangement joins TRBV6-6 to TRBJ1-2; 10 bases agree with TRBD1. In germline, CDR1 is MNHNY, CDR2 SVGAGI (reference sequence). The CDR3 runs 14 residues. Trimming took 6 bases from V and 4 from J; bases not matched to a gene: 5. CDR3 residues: CASRGQGITYGYTF. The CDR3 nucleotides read TGTGCCAGCAGGGGACAGGGGATAACCTATGGCTACACCTTC.

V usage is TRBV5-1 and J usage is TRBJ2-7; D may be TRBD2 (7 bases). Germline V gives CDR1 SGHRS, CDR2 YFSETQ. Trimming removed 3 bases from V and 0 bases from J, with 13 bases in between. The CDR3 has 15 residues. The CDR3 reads CASSSTGGHSYEQYF. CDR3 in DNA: TGCGCCAGCAGCTCCACCGGGGGGCACTCCTACGAGCAGTACTTC.

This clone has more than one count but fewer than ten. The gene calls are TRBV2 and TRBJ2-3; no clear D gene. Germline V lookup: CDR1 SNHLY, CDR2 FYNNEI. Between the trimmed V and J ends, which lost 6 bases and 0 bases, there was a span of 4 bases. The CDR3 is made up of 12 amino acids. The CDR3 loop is CASRTSTDTQYF. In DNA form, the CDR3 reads TGTGCCAGCAGGACTAGCACAGATACGCAGTATTTT.

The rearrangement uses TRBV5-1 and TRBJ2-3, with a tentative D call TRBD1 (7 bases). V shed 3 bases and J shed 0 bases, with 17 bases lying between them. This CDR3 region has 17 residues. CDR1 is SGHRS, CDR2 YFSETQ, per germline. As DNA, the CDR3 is TGCGCCAGCAGCTCGACAGGGTGGGGGGAGAGCACAGATACGCAGTATTTT. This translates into CASSSTGWGESTDTQYF.

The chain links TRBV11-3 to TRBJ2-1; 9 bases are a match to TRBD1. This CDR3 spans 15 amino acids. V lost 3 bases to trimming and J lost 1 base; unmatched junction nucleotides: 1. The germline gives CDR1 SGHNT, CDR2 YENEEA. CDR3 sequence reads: CASSLGTGSYNEQFF. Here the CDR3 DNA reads TGTGCCAGCAGCTTGGGGACAGGGTCCTACAATGAGCAGTTCTTC.

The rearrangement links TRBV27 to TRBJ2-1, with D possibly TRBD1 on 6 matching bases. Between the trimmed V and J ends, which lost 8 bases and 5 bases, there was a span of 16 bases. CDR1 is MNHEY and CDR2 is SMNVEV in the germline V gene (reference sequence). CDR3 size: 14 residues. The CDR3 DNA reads TGTGCCAGCGCTCCGGGACAACGGAACAATGAGCAGTTCTTC. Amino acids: CASAPGQRNNEQFF.

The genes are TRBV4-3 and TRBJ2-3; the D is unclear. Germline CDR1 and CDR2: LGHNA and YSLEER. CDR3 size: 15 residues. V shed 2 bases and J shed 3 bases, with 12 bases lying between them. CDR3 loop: CASSQLSFSTDTQYF. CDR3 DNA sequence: TGCGCCAGCAGCCAATTAAGCTTTTCGACAGATACGCAGTATTTT.

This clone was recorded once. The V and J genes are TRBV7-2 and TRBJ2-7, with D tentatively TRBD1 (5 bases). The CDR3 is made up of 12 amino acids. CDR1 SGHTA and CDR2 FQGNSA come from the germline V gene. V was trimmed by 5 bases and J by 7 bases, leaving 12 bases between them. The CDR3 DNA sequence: TGTGCCAGCAGCATGTACGACAGTGAGCAGTACTTC. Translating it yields CASSMYDSEQYF.

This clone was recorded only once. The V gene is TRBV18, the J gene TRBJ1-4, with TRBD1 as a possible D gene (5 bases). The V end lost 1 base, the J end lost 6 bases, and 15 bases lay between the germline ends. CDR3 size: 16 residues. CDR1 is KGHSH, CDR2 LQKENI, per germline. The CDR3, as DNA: TGTGCCAGCTCACCACTTCCAGGGAGGCCAGATGAAAAACTGTTTTTT. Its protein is CASSPLPGRPDEKLFF.

CDR3 sequence: CASSFDRRTSTDTQYF. The CDR3 bases are TGCGCCAGCAGCTTCGATCGACGGACTAGCACAGATACGCAGTATTTT. The chain combines TRBV5-1 with TRBJ2-3; D perhaps matches TRBD2 (5 bases). V shed 2 bases and J shed 0 bases, with 13 bases lying between them. The germline CDR1 and CDR2 sequences are SGHRS and YFSETQ. The CDR3 is 16 amino acids.

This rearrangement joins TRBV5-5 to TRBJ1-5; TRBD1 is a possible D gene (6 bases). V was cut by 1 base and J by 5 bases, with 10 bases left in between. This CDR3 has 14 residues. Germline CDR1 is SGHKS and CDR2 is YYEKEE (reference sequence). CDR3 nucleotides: TGTGCCAGCAGCTTGCAGGGGACCCATCAGCCCCAGCATTTT. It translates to CASSLQGTHQPQHF.

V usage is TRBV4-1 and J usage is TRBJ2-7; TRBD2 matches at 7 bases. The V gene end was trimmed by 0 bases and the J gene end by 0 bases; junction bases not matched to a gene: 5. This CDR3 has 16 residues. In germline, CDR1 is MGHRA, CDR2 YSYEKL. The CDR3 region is CASSQDEAGSSYEQYF. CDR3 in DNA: TGCGCCAGCAGCCAAGACGAAGCGGGGAGCTCCTACGAGCAGTACTTC.

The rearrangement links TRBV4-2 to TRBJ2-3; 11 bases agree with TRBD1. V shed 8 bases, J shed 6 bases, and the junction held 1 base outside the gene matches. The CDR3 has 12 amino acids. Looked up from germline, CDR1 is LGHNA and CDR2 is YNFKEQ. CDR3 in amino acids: CASGDRGDTQYF. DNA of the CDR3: TGTGCCAGCGGGGACAGGGGGGATACGCAGTATTTT.

CDR3 nucleotides: TGCGCCAGCAGCTTACGCCAGGGCGGACTGAACACTGAAGCTTTCTTT. It is translated as CASSLRQGGLNTEAFF. The V gene is TRBV5-1, the J gene TRBJ1-1; TRBD1 might be the D (5 bases). The CDR3 extends over 16 amino acids. V shed 2 bases and J shed 0 bases, with 14 bases lying between them. Per germline, CDR1 SGHRS and CDR2 YFSETQ.

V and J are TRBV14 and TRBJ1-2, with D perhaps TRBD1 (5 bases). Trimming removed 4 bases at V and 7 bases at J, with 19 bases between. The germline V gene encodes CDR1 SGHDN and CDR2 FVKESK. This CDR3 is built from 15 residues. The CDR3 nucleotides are TGTGCCAGCAGCCCCCATCGACGGGGGGATAGTGGCTACACCTTC. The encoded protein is CASSPHRRGDSGYTF.

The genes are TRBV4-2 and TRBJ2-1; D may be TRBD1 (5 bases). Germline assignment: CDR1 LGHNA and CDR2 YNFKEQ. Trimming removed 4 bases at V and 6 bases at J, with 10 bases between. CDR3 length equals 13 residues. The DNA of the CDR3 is TGTGCCAGCAGCCCCAGACAGACCAATGAGCAGTTCTTC. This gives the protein CASSPRQTNEQFF.

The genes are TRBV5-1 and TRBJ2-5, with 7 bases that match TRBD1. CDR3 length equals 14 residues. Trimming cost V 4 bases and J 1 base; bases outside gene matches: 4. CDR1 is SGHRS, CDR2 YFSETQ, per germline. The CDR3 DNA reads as TGCGCCAGCAGCACGGGACAGATCCAAGAGACCCAGTACTTC. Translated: CASSTGQIQETQYF.

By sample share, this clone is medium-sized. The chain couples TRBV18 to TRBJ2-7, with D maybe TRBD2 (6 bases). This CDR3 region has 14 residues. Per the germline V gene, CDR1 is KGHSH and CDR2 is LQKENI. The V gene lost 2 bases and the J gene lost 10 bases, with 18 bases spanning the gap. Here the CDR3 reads CASSPVMGDWDQYF. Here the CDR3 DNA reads TGTGCCAGCTCACCAGTGATGGGGGACTGGGACCAGTACTTC.

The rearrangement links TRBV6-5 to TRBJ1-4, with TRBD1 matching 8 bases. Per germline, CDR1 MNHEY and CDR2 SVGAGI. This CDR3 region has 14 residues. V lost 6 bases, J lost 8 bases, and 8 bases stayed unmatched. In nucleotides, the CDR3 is TGTGCCAGCAGGCCGACAGGGGTCCGGGAAAAACTGTTTTTT. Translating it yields CASRPTGVREKLFF.

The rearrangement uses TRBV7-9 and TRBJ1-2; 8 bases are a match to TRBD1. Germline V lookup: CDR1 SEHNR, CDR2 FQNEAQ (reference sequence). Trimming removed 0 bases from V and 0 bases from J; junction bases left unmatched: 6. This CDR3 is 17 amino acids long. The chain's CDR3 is CASSLASGGRANYGYTF. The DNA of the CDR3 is TGTGCCAGCAGCTTAGCTTCAGGGGGCCGGGCTAACTATGGCTACACCTTC.

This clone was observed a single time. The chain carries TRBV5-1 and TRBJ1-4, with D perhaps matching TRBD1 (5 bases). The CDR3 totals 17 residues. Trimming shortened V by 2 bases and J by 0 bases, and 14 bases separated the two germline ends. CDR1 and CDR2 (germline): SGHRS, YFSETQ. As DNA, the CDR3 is TGCGCCAGCAGCTTAGTACTGACAGCCGCAACTAATGAAAAACTGTTTTTT. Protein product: CASSLVLTAATNEKLFF.

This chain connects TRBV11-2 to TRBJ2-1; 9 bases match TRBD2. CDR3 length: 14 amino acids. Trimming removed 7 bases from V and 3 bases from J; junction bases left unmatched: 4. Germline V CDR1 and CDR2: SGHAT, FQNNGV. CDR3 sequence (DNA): TGTGCCAGCAAGGCGGGAGGGTTCTACAATGAGCAGTTCTTC. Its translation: CASKAGGFYNEQFF.

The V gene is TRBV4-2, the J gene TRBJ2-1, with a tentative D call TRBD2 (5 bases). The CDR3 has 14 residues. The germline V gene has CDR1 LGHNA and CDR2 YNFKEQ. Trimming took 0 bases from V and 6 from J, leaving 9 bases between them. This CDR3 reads CASSQDRTSNEQFF. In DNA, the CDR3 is TGTGCCAGCAGCCAAGATAGGACTTCCAATGAGCAGTTCTTC.

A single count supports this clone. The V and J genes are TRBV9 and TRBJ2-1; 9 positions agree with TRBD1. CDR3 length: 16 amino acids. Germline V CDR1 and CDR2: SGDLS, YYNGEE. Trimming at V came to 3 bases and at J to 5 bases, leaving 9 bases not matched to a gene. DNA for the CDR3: TGTGCCAGCAGCGCACGGGGACAGGGAAGACACAATGAGCAGTTCTTC. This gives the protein CASSARGQGRHNEQFF.